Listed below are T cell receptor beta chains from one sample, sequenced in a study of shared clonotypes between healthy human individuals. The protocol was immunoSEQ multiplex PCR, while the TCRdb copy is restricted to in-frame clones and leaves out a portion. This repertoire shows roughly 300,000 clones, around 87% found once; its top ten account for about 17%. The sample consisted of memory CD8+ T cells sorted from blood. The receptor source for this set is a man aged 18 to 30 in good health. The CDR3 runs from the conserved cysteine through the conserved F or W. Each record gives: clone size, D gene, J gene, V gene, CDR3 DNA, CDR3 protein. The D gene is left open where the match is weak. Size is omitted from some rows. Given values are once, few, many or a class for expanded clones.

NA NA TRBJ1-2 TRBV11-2 TGTGCCAGCAGCTTAGGGCGGGCCTATGGCTACACCTTC CASSLGRAYGYTF
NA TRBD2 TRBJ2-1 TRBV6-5 TGTGCCAGCAGTTACTCGACTAGCGGGCTTAATGAGCAGTTCTTC CASSYSTSGLNEQFF
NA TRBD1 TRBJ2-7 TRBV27 TGTGCCAGCAGTCCGTCAACAGGGGAAGAGTTCTACGAGCAGTACTTC CASSPSTGEEFYEQYF
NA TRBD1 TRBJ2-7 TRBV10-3 TGTGCCATCAGTGAGGGGCACGGCAGGGGGCTGTACGAGCAGTACTTC CAISEGHGRGLYEQYF
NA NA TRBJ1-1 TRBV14 TGTGCCAGCAGCCAAGAACGGATCTGGGGTTTGACTGAAGCTTTCTTT CASSQERIWGLTEAFF
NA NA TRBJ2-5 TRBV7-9 TGTGCCAGCAGCCCGAACCCCGGGACTGGGGAGACCCAGTACTTC CASSPNPGTGETQYF
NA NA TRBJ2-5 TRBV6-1 TGTGCCAGCAGTGAGGTGGGGGAGACCCAGTACTTC CASSEVGETQYF
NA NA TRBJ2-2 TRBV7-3 TGTGCCAGCAGCTTTTTTTCGAACACCGGGGAGCTGTTTTTT CASSFFSNTGELFF
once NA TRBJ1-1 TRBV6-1 TGTGCCAGCAGTGAGAGGGTTGGGTGGTTCACTGAAGCTTTCTTT CASSERVGWFTEAFF
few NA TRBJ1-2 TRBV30 TGTGCCTGGAGTTCGGCAGGGGAAGGCTACACCTTC CAWSSAGEGYTF
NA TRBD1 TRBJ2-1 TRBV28 TGTGCCAGCAGTTGGACAGGGGTGTATGAGCAGTTCTTC CASSWTGVYEQFF
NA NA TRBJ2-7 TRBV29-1 TGCAGCGTTGAAGAACAGTCCTGTCAGTACTTC CSVEEQSCQYF
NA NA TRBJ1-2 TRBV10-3 TGTGCCATCAGTGCGGACCCCAGGGGCTATGGCTACACCTTC CAISADPRGYGYTF
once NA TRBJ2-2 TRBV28 TGTGCCAGCAGTTTGGTGGCCCTGAACACCGGGGAGCTGTTTTTT CASSLVALNTGELFF
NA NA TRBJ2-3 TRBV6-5 TGTGCCAGCAGGAGCTTGGCAGATACGCAGTATTTT CASRSLADTQYF
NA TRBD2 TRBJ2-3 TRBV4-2 TGTGCCAGCAACCGAGGCGGGGGGCAAGGCACAGATACGCAGTATTTT CASNRGGGQGTDTQYF
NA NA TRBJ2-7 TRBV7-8 TGTGCCAGCAGCTTAGGGGTCTCTGCCCGAATTATACACGAGCAGTACTTC CASSLGVSARIIHEQYF
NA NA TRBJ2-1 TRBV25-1 TGTGCCAGCAGTGCGGGTCTGTACAATGAGCAGTTCTTC CASSAGLYNEQFF
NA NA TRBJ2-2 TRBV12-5 TGTGCTAGTGCCCCAACCACCGGGGAGCTGTTTTTT CASAPTTGELFF
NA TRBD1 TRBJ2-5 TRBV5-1 TGCGCCAGCAGCTACGACAGGGGAAAAGCGGAGACCCAGTACTTC CASSYDRGKAETQYF
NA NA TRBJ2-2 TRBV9 TGTGCCAGCAGCGTACAGGCCTACTATTACACCGGGGAGCTGTTTTTT CASSVQAYYYTGELFF
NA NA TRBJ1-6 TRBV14 TGTGCCAGCAGCCAAGATTTAGGGCTTTTGGATTCACCCCTCCACTTT CASSQDLGLLDSPLHF
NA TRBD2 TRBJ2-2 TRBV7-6 TGTGCCAGCAGCAATGGAGCGGGAGCGCACACCGGGGAGCTGTTTTTT CASSNGAGAHTGELFF
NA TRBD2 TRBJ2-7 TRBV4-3 TGCGCCAGCAGCCAAGACTCAACTAGCGGGACCTACGAGCAGTACTTC CASSQDSTSGTYEQYF
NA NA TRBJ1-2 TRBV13 TGTGCCAGCAGCTCCATCGGGGAAGGCTACACCTTC CASSSIGEGYTF
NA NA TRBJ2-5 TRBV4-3 TGCGCCAGCAGCCAAGATGTGGGGCTCCAAGAGACCCAGTACTTC CASSQDVGLQETQYF
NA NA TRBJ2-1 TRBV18 TGTGCCAGCTCCCGTACCCGAGGACGGGGGCAGTTCTTC CASSRTRGRGQFF
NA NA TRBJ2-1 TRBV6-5 TGTGCCAGCAGTTACGACGAGCGGAATTACAATGAGCAGTTCTTC CASSYDERNYNEQFF
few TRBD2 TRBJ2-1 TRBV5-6 TGTGCCAGCAGCCTGGGACTAGCGGGTGGGAATGAGCAGTTCTTC CASSLGLAGGNEQFF
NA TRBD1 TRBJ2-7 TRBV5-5 TGTGCCAGCAGCTTGCGGGACAGGGGTTTCGACGAGCAGTACTTC CASSLRDRGFDEQYF
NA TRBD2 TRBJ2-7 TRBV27 TGTGCCAGCAGTTTAAGCGCGGGAGCGAGCTCCTACGAGCAGTACTTC CASSLSAGASSYEQYF
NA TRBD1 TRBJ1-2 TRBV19 TGTGCCAGTCGGACAGGCGACATAACCACCTATGGCTACACCTTC CASRTGDITTYGYTF
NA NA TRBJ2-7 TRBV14 TGTGCCAGCAGCCCCAGGCGAGGGTACGAGCAGTACTTC CASSPRRGYEQYF
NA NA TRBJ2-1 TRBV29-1 TGCAGCGTTGAAGCCCCCCACAGGGCAAGCTACAATGAGCAGTTCTTC CSVEAPHRASYNEQFF
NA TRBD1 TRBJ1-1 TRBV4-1 TGCGCCAGCAGCCAAAGTTTGACCGGGACAGGGGGTTTGAGGGCTTTCTTT CASSQSLTGTGGLRAFF
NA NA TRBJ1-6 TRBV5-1 TGCGCCAGCAGCTTGGGGGGAGAACGTAAACCCCTCCACTTT CASSLGGERKPLHF
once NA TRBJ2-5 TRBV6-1 TGTGCCAGCAGTGATTGGTCGGAGGAGACCCAGTACTTC CASSDWSEETQYF
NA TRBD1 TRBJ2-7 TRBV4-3 TGCGCCAGCAGCCAAGCGGGGACAGGAGGGCACGAGCAGTACTTC CASSQAGTGGHEQYF
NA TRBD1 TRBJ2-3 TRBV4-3 TGCGCCAGCAGCCAAGATTCTGCAGGGGGCGAAGATACGCAGTATTTT CASSQDSAGGEDTQYF
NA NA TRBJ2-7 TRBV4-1 TGCGCCAGCAGCCATCATGTAGCCTACGAGCAGTACTTC CASSHHVAYEQYF
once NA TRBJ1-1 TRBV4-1 TGCGCCAGCAGCCGATTCTGGTGGATTGGGTCTGAAGCTTTCTTT CASSRFWWIGSEAFF
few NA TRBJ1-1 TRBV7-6 TGTGCCAGCAGCTTGAGTCCGGGAGGTACTGAAGCTTTCTTT CASSLSPGGTEAFF
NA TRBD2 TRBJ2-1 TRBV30 TGTGCCTGCTGGCTAGCGGGGAGCTCCTACAATGAGCAGTTCTTC CACWLAGSSYNEQFF